This TCR beta chain was observed in a study of blood T cell repertoires in COVID-19. Study context: The origin of the acute and convalescent COVID-19 samples was the United States, Italy and Spain. PBMCs, B-cell-depleted T cells, or T cells provided the cDNA or gDNA that made up the material.

The CDR3 has 13 residues. V shed 6 bases and J shed 5 bases, with 11 bases lying between them. CDR1 and CDR2 from the germline V gene are SGHRS and YFSETQ. The data were produced by immunoSEQ multiplex PCR, yet TCRdb's version contains in-frame clones alone and is incomplete. Here the sample spans about 260,000 clones, roughly 87% being singletons. The sequenced material came from peripheral blood. The chain carries TRBV5-1 and TRBJ2-2; D not resolved. This sequence originates from a human donor in a cohort sampled during active COVID-19. CDR3 sequence reads: CASTASGTGELFF. For the CDR3, the DNA is TGCGCCAGCACCGCTTCCGGGACCGGGGAGCTGTTTTTT.